A single sample gave rise to the 17 T cell receptor beta chains below, sequenced in a study of blood T cells in healthy people across ages. Primers used in a second PCR of roughly 6 to 12 cycles were a sample-barcoded 5' primer and a J-beta primer mix. TCRdb passed the 5' RACE reads through MiXCR, listing each CDR3 protein once. Of hundreds of thousands of distinct CDR3 sequences in the sample, more than 40% were seen once. What was sequenced was blood. These receptors were collected from a man aged 55 to 70 in good health.

V gene TRBV20-1 combines with J gene TRBJ1-4; D unclear. The germline V and J ends were trimmed by 1 base and 7 bases, with 13 bases remaining between them. Germline values: CDR1 DFQATT, CDR2 SNEGSKA (reference sequence). The CDR3 totals 14 residues. DNA for the CDR3: TGCAGTGCTAGAGCTTTGGGGTCAATTGAAAAACTGTTTTTT. Translated: CSARALGSIEKLFF.

The J gene is TRBJ2-7, the V gene TRBV27; TRBD2 might be the D (6 bases). The V end was cut by 4 bases, the J end by 5 bases, with 18 bases between. This CDR3 contains 15 residues. CDR1 is MNHEY, CDR2 SMNVEV, per germline (reference sequence). The CDR3, as DNA: TGTGCCAGCAGTTCCCTCGGGACTGGGTTCGACGAGCAGTACTTC. Its translation: CASSSLGTGFDEQYF.

This sequence joins TRBV30 and TRBJ2-3; TRBD2 might be the D (7 bases). CDR1 and CDR2 from the germline V gene are GTSNPN and SVGIG (reference sequence). V gave up 8 bases and J gave up 8 bases, with 14 bases separating them. The CDR3 sequence is 11 residues long. The CDR3 nucleotides are TGTGCCGGACGGGGGGCAGCTACGCAGTATTTT. As protein: CAGRGAATQYF.

This clonotype was detected a few times. The rearrangement joins TRBV20-1 to TRBJ2-1; 7 nucleotides agree with TRBD1. J was trimmed by 5 bases and V by 3 bases; bases with no gene match: 4. This CDR3 is 13 amino acids long. Germline assignment: CDR1 DFQATT and CDR2 SNEGSKA (reference sequence). The CDR3 loop reads CSARTGYHNEQFF. The CDR3 DNA reads TGCAGTGCTAGGACAGGGTACCACAATGAGCAGTTCTTC.

This clonotype was recorded a few times. The chain couples TRBV7-2 to TRBJ2-6, with D perhaps given as TRBD1 or TRBD2 (5 bases each). Germline CDR1 is SGHTA and CDR2 is FQGNSA. The CDR3 spans 16 residues. V shed 5 bases and J shed 0 bases, with 11 bases lying between them. DNA for the CDR3: TGTGCCAGCAGCCCGGGACCGAGCTCTGGGGCCAACGTCCTGACTTTC. Translation: CASSPGPSSGANVLTF.

The chain employs TRBV12-3 or TRBV12-4 and TRBJ2-3; 9 positions match TRBD2. The CDR3 is 16 amino acids. With V trimmed by 4 bases and J by 5 bases, 10 bases remained unmatched. The CDR3 reads CASSSTGTSFGDTQYF. CDR3 nucleotides: TGTGCCAGCAGTTCCACCGGGACTAGCTTTGGAGATACGCAGTATTTT.

V is TRBV10-3 and J is TRBJ2-5; D gene uncertain. The V gene lost 7 bases and the J gene lost 0 bases, with 9 bases spanning the gap. The CDR3 loop spans 13 amino acids. Germline V lookup: CDR1 ENHRY, CDR2 SYGVKD. CDR3 region: CAITGSDQETQYF. DNA for the CDR3: TGTGCCATCACCGGGTCAGACCAAGAGACCCAGTACTTC.

The V and J genes are TRBV5-5 and TRBJ1-1, with unresolved D. CDR3 length equals 14 residues. The ends were cut back, 3 bases at V and 1 base at J, with 10 bases in the middle. In germline, CDR1 is SGHKS, CDR2 YYEKEE (reference sequence). The CDR3 protein is CASSSEGANTEAFF. The CDR3 DNA reads TGTGCCAGCAGCTCTGAAGGAGCGAACACTGAAGCTTTCTTT. The complete variable domain, with remaining parts taken from reference TRBV5-5 and TRBJ1-1, reads DAGVTQSPTHLIKTRGQQVTLRCSPISGHKSVSWYQQVLGQGPQFIFQYYEKEERGRGNFPDRFSARQFPNYSSELNVNALLLGDSALYLCASSSEGANTEAFFGQGTRLTVV.

This clonotype was found a few times. This chain links TRBV7-9 with TRBJ2-5, with D perhaps being TRBD1 or TRBD2 (5 bases each). The end of the DNA is better explained by TRBJ2-7, so the J call may be wrong. Germline assignment: CDR1 SEHNR and CDR2 FQNEAQ (reference sequence). The CDR3 totals 15 residues. The CDR3 sequence: CASSLAAGSRYEQYF. The CDR3 DNA reads as TGTGCCAGCAGCCTCGCAGCAGGGAGCCGGTACGAGCAGTACTTC.

Note on this clonotype: This sequence may be a read error, since a much larger clone differs from it by one base. The chain carries TRBV7-2 and TRBJ2-5; D is perhaps TRBD2 (6 bases). With the DNA end fitting TRBJ2-1 better, the J assignment may be wrong. The germline CDR1 and CDR2 sequences are SGHTA and FQGNSA. The CDR3 length is 17 residues. The CDR3 bases are TGTGCCAGCAGCCCCAGCCTGGGGGGACGGAACCAAGAGACCCAGTTCTTC. It specifies CASSPSLGGRNQETQFF.

The chain employs TRBV15 and TRBJ2-2; tentatively, D is TRBD2 (5 bases). The V and J ends lost 8 bases and 5 bases respectively, with 15 bases between them. Germline CDR1 reads LNHNV; CDR2 reads YYDKDF (reference sequence). The CDR3 has 14 residues. CDR3 amino acids: CATGGGRATGELFF. The CDR3, as DNA: TGTGCCACCGGAGGTGGCCGAGCTACCGGGGAGCTGTTTTTT.

Concerning this clonotype: A read error may account for a junction end that differs from germline. This sequence joins TRBV7-9 and TRBJ1-2; TRBD1 matches 7 bases. The CDR3 has 14 amino acids. Per germline, CDR1 SEHNR and CDR2 FQNEAQ (reference sequence). Here the CDR3 reads CASSAGTVEGGCTF. The DNA for the CDR3 is TGTGCCAGCAGCGCCGGGACAGTGGAGGGTGGCTGCACCTTC. Supplemented by reference TRBV7-9 and TRBJ1-2, the full variable domain reads DTGVSQNPRHKITKRGQNVTFRCDPISEHNRLYWYRQTLGQGPEFLTYFQNEAQLEKSRLLSDRFSAERPKGSFSTLEIQRTEQGDSAMYLCASSAGTVEGGCTFGSGTRLTVV.

The chain has TRBV6-5 and TRBJ1-3, with D possibly TRBD1 on 5 matching bases. The V end was cut by 11 bases, the J end by 2 bases, with 13 bases between. Germline values: CDR1 MNHEY, CDR2 SVGAGI. This CDR3 has 13 residues. Here the CDR3 reads CAVQRDPGNTIYF. The CDR3 DNA follows: TGTGCCGTCCAGCGGGACCCTGGAAACACCATATATTTT.

The genes are TRBV27 and TRBJ2-3, with 10 bases identical to TRBD2. V lost 6 bases, J lost 7 bases, and 10 bases stayed unmatched. The CDR3 is made up of 15 amino acids. Germline V gene sequence: CDR1 MNHEY, CDR2 SMNVEV (reference sequence). CDR3 in DNA: TGTGCCAGCAGCCAAGCGGGGGGGCGGAGGTATACGCAGTATTTT. Translated, it gives CASSQAGGRRYTQYF.

V usage is TRBV12-3 or TRBV12-4 and J usage is TRBJ1-2, with D tentatively TRBD1 (6 bases). The CDR3 extends over 14 amino acids. V was clipped by 3 bases and J by 2 bases, with 10 bases between them. The CDR3 loop is CASSFGQTNYGYTF. As DNA, the CDR3 is TGTGCCAGCAGTTTCGGACAGACGAACTATGGCTACACCTTC.

This sequence joins TRBV7-2 and TRBJ1-5; possibly TRBD1 for D (5 bases). Trimming shortened V by 5 bases and J by 7 bases, and 18 bases separated the two germline ends. CDR3 length: 15 amino acids. Germline V lookup: CDR1 SGHTA, CDR2 FQGNSA. As DNA, the CDR3 is TGTGCCAGCAGCGTAGACGGGGGGAGGAACCAGCCCCAGCATTTT. This sequence encodes CASSVDGGRNQPQHF. Full variable domain (remainder filled in from reference TRBV7-2 and TRBJ1-5): GAGVSQSPSNKVTEKGKDVELRCDPISGHTALYWYRQSLGQGLEFLIYFQGNSAPDKSGLPSDRFSAERTGGSVSTLTIQRTQQEDSAVYLCASSVDGGRNQPQHFGDGTRLSIL.

This clonotype was observed a handful of times. The CDR3 spells CASSFFQGRSYNEQFF. DNA for the CDR3: TGTGCCAGCAGCTTTTTTCAGGGGAGATCCTACAATGAGCAGTTCTTC. This chain connects TRBV11-2 to TRBJ2-1, with TRBD1 as a possible D gene (6 bases). This CDR3 comprises 16 residues. V lost 3 bases and J 1 base, leaving 13 bases between the germline ends. CDR1 and CDR2 (germline): SGHAT, FQNNGV.